The subject of this entry is one TCR beta chain. Its target is not known. The PCR employed 60 Vbeta primers together with 13 Jbeta primers. The table came from immunoSEQ multiplex PCR; TCRdb's copy has only in-frame clones and leaves some out. Of about 140,000 clones detected, more than 60% appear once; the ten largest clones hold about 2.8%. These data originate in a study of cytomegalovirus exposure and HLA in healthy donors. Findings and caveats of the study: Three CMV-associated chains were confirmed in vitro to be specific for CMV antigens. Fewer than 200 TCR beta chains were listed as cytomegalovirus-associated.

The J segment lost 6 bases and the V segment lost 2 bases, leaving 7 bases of the junction unmatched. The germline gives CDR1 KGHSH, CDR2 LQKENI. The CDR3 spans 15 residues. This receptor was identified in a male donor in good health and CMV-seronegative. The gene calls are TRBV18 and TRBJ1-5; TRBD1 matches at 7 bases. The material sequenced was PBMCs. The CDR3 DNA sequence: TGTGCCAGCTCACCAGGGCAGGGGGATCTTCAGCCCCAGCATTTT. It specifies CASSPGQGDLQPQHF.